This T cell receptor (beta chain) stems from a study of shared clonotypes between healthy human individuals. Germline lookup yields CDR1 MGHRA and CDR2 YSYEKL. The CDR3 is 16 residues long. V gave up 3 bases and J gave up 0 bases, with 14 bases separating them. Assay used: immunoSEQ multiplex PCR; TCRdb lists only in-frame clones, some missing. The data hold about 2.1 million clones, with around 95% observed a single time. CD45RO-negative, CCR7-positively selected cells formed the naive CD8 fraction, excluding terminally differentiated effector memory CD45RA+ cells. The chain is built from TRBV4-1 and TRBJ1-1, with D maybe TRBD1 (6 bases). Material: naive CD8+ T cells from PBMCs. The sequence was collected from a man aged 18 to 35 in good health. Some clones in this sample may be carry-over from other donors' samples. The CDR3 DNA reads as TGCGCCAGCAGCCACCCTACAGGGACCCTGAACACTGAAGCTTTCTTT. Protein sequence: CASSHPTGTLNTEAFF.